The rows below give T cell receptor beta chains drawn from one sample of a study of T-cell reconstitution after alpha-beta-depleted transplantation in children. Each CDR3 protein gets one entry after TCRdb re-called the PCR reads with MiXCR. The sample lists 97,000 or so distinct CDR3 sequences, roughly 7.1% occurring once. The sample consisted of PBMCs, taken before TCRalphabeta/CD19-depleted stem cell transplant. These receptors were obtained from a boy aged 2-15 years with acute lymphoblastic leukemia, due to receive a stem cell transplant. The CDR3 runs from the conserved cysteine through the conserved F or W. A D gene is named only where the DNA matches it firmly. Some rows mark clone size as missing; the rest say once, few, many or name a class of expanded clone.

size: NA; J: TRBJ2-1; D: TRBD1; V: TRBV4-3; CDR3: CASSQEAAGGHEQFF; DNA: TGCGCCAGCAGCCAAGAAGCTGCAGGGGGCCATGAGCAGTTCTTC
size: many; J: TRBJ1-2; D: NA; V: TRBV3-1; CDR3: CASSQRGGYTF; DNA: TGTGCCAGCAGCCAACGTGGTGGCTACACCTTC
size: many; J: TRBJ2-7; D: NA; V: TRBV11-2; CDR3: CASSFQLEGYEQYF; DNA: TGTGCCAGCAGCTTCCAACTGGAGGGCTACGAGCAGTACTTC
size: many; J: TRBJ2-7; D: NA; V: TRBV14; CDR3: CASSQASRVHEQYF; DNA: TGTGCCAGCAGCCAAGCAAGCAGGGTCCACGAGCAGTACTTC
size: few; J: TRBJ1-1; D: TRBD1; V: TRBV5-1; CDR3: CASIQGDMNTEAFF; DNA: TGCGCCAGCATCCAGGGGGATATGAACACTGAAGCTTTCTTT
size: many; J: TRBJ2-7; D: NA; V: TRBV5-1; CDR3: CASRVGLTYEQYF; DNA: TGCGCCAGCAGGGTGGGCCTCACCTACGAGCAGTACTTC
size: many; J: TRBJ1-1; D: TRBD1; V: TRBV12-3/TRBV12-4; CDR3: CASTRTGLNTEAFF; DNA: TGTGCCAGCACCCGGACAGGTTTGAACACTGAAGCTTTCTTT
size: NA; J: TRBJ1-2; D: NA; V: TRBV12-3/TRBV12-4; CDR3: CASSLGPASSYYGYTF; DNA: TGTGCCAGCAGTTTAGGTCCAGCCTCCTCATACTATGGCTACACCTTC
size: many; J: TRBJ1-5; D: TRBD1; V: TRBV12-3/TRBV12-4; CDR3: CASSKRTGVGQPQHF; DNA: TGTGCCAGCAGTAAAAGGACAGGGGTCGGCCAGCCCCAGCATTTT
size: many; J: TRBJ1-5; D: NA; V: TRBV3-1; CDR3: CASSQGHSRTQHF; DNA: TGTGCCAGCAGCCAAGGGCACTCAAGGACCCAGCATTTT
size: few; J: TRBJ2-1; D: TRBD2; V: TRBV12-5; CDR3: CASGLVVPTSGGEPNEQFF; DNA: TGTGCTAGTGGTTTGGTAGTGCCCACTAGCGGGGGGGAACCGAATGAGCAGTTCTTC
size: few; J: TRBJ1-3; D: TRBD1; V: TRBV12-3/TRBV12-4; CDR3: CASSGQGALHGNTIYF; DNA: TGTGCCAGCAGTGGACAGGGGGCCCTACACGGAAACACCATATATTTT
size: NA; J: TRBJ2-1; D: NA; V: TRBV19; CDR3: CASRGLSYNEQFF; DNA: TGTGCCAGTAGAGGCCTCTCCTACAATGAGCAGTTCTTC
size: NA; J: TRBJ1-1; D: NA; V: TRBV20-1; CDR3: CSASLPGGTEAFF; DNA: TGCAGTGCTAGCCTCCCGGGTGGCACTGAAGCTTTCTTT
size: medium-sized; J: TRBJ2-7; D: NA; V: TRBV3-1; CDR3: CASSPSLGIRAYEQYF; DNA: TGTGCCAGCAGCCCATCACTAGGGATTCGCGCCTACGAGCAGTACTTC
size: many; J: TRBJ2-5; D: NA; V: TRBV20-1; CDR3: CSARPGRSGKTQYF; DNA: TGCAGTGCTCGCCCCGGACGCTCGGGGAAGACCCAGTACTTC
size: many; J: TRBJ2-4; D: NA; V: TRBV29-1; CDR3: CSVKEGGLQKNIQYF; DNA: TGCAGCGTTAAAGAAGGGGGACTCCAGAAAAACATTCAGTACTTC
size: many; J: TRBJ2-1; D: TRBD2; V: TRBV7-2; CDR3: CASSLRLAGGRDEQFF; DNA: TGTGCCAGCAGCTTACGACTAGCGGGGGGCCGGGATGAGCAGTTCTTC
size: many; J: TRBJ2-5; D: NA; V: TRBV9; CDR3: CASSVALTGTQYF; DNA: TGTGCCAGCAGCGTAGCCCTCACAGGGACCCAGTACTTC
size: many; J: TRBJ1-1; D: NA; V: TRBV21-1; CDR3: CASSVDRGNTEAFF; DNA: TGTGCCAGCAGCGTCGACAGGGGCAACACTGAAGCTTTCTTT
size: few; J: TRBJ1-1; D: TRBD1; V: TRBV10-3; CDR3: CAISQNRGQAPGETEAFF; DNA: TGTGCCATCAGCCAAAATCGCGGACAGGCTCCCGGAGAGACTGAAGCTTTCTTT
size: NA; J: TRBJ2-7; D: TRBD2; V: TRBV13; CDR3: CASSLGLATYEQYF; DNA: TGTGCCAGCAGCCTGGGACTAGCGACCTACGAGCAGTACTTC
size: many; J: TRBJ2-1; D: NA; V: TRBV3-1; CDR3: CASSQTGDEQFF; DNA: TGTGCCAGCAGCCAAACGGGTGATGAGCAGTTCTTC
size: NA; J: TRBJ1-5; D: TRBD1; V: TRBV7-2; CDR3: CASSPGQGGNQPQHF; DNA: TGTGCCAGCAGCCCGGGACAGGGGGGCAATCAGCCCCAGCATTTT
size: few; J: TRBJ1-3; D: NA; V: TRBV6-2/TRBV6-3; CDR3: CASKGGWPGNTIYF; DNA: TGTGCCAGCAAGGGCGGGTGGCCTGGAAACACCATATATTTT
size: many; J: TRBJ2-2; D: TRBD1; V: TRBV5-1; CDR3: CASSPGTDLTGELFF; DNA: TGCGCCAGCAGCCCGGGGACAGACCTCACCGGGGAGCTGTTTTTT
size: many; J: TRBJ2-5; D: NA; V: TRBV5-6; CDR3: CASSLAPGLGETQYF; DNA: TGTGCCAGCAGCTTGGCCCCAGGTTTGGGGGAGACCCAGTACTTC
size: NA; J: TRBJ1-1; D: NA; V: TRBV20-1; CDR3: CSAREIGGVDEAFF; DNA: TGCAGTGCTAGAGAGATCGGGGGTGTGGATGAAGCTTTCTTT
size: many; J: TRBJ2-5; D: NA; V: TRBV5-1; CDR3: CASSSPGRQETQYF; DNA: TGCGCCAGCAGCTCACCCGGGCGTCAAGAGACCCAGTACTTC
size: few; J: TRBJ2-2; D: NA; V: TRBV7-3; CDR3: CASSLRPGQNTGELFF; DNA: TGTGCCAGCAGCTTAAGGCCAGGGCAGAACACCGGGGAGCTGTTTTTT
size: NA; J: TRBJ2-2; D: NA; V: TRBV2; CDR3: CASRSALVPGELFF; DNA: TGTGCCAGCAGGTCCGCTTTGGTCCCCGGGGAGCTGTTTTTT
size: many; J: TRBJ2-1; D: TRBD1; V: TRBV5-1; CDR3: CARRGHSYNEQFF; DNA: TGCGCCAGGAGGGGGCACTCCTACAATGAGCAGTTCTTC
size: few; J: TRBJ2-3; D: TRBD1; V: TRBV28; CDR3: CATDDRGPRGTQYF; DNA: TGTGCCACCGACGACAGGGGCCCAAGGGGTACGCAGTATTTT
size: many; J: TRBJ2-1; D: TRBD2; V: TRBV6-4; CDR3: CASSEASGGYNEQFF; DNA: TGTGCCAGCAGTGAGGCTAGCGGGGGTTACAATGAGCAGTTCTTC
size: many; J: TRBJ2-2; D: TRBD1; V: TRBV7-3; CDR3: CASRSGTGRTGELFF; DNA: TGTGCCAGCAGATCCGGGACAGGGAGGACCGGGGAGCTGTTTTTT
size: NA; J: TRBJ2-7; D: NA; V: TRBV9; CDR3: CASSVGRASRLEQYF; DNA: TGTGCCAGCAGCGTAGGTCGGGCCAGCCGACTCGAGCAGTACTTC
size: NA; J: TRBJ2-1; D: NA; V: TRBV7-9; CDR3: CASSLGGLVEQFF; DNA: TGTGCCAGCAGCTTAGGGGGGCTCGTTGAGCAGTTCTTC
size: many; J: TRBJ1-1; D: NA; V: TRBV5-1; CDR3: CASSLGRDTEAFF; DNA: TGCGCCAGCAGCTTGGGCCGGGATACTGAAGCTTTCTTT
size: many; J: TRBJ2-1; D: NA; V: TRBV20-1; CDR3: CSARPYNEQFF; DNA: TGCAGTGCTAGACCATACAATGAGCAGTTCTTC
size: few; J: TRBJ1-5; D: NA; V: TRBV13; CDR3: CASSPRDRDLYQPQHF; DNA: TGTGCCAGCAGCCCTAGGGACCGCGATTTGTATCAGCCCCAGCATTTT
size: many; J: TRBJ2-5; D: NA; V: TRBV5-8; CDR3: CASSFQGQETQYF; DNA: TGTGCCAGCAGCTTTCAGGGGCAAGAGACCCAGTACTTC
size: many; J: TRBJ2-1; D: NA; V: TRBV6-4; CDR3: CASSPRGGDYNEQFF; DNA: TGTGCCAGCAGCCCGAGGGGCGGGGACTACAATGAGCAGTTCTTC
size: many; J: TRBJ2-5; D: NA; V: TRBV5-1; CDR3: CASRLEQETQYF; DNA: TGCGCCAGCAGGCTAGAACAAGAGACCCAGTACTTC
size: many; J: TRBJ1-5; D: NA; V: TRBV20-1; CDR3: CSARSDRLFIPNQPQHF; DNA: TGCAGTGCTAGATCGGACCGACTCTTTATCCCCAATCAGCCCCAGCATTTT
size: many; J: TRBJ1-4; D: TRBD1; V: TRBV5-1; CDR3: CASSLGQGTEKLFF; DNA: TGCGCCAGCAGCCTCGGACAGGGGACTGAAAAACTGTTTTTT
size: many; J: TRBJ1-1; D: TRBD1; V: TRBV20-1; CDR3: CSARKPGGNTEAFF; DNA: TGCAGTGCCAGAAAACCAGGGGGGAACACTGAAGCTTTCTTT
size: many; J: TRBJ2-3; D: TRBD1; V: TRBV2; CDR3: CASSLDRGSTDTQYF; DNA: TGTGCCAGCAGTCTAGACAGGGGAAGCACAGATACGCAGTATTTT
size: many; J: TRBJ1-2; D: NA; V: TRBV7-8; CDR3: CASSLERVANYGYTF; DNA: TGTGCCAGCAGCTTAGAGCGGGTGGCTAACTATGGCTACACCTTC